This entry is about one TCR beta chain. The data were obtained in a study of resident and recirculating memory T cells in vitiligo. TCRdb keeps only in-frame clones here, not all; method: immunoSEQ multiplex PCR. Of roughly 76,000 clones listed, roughly nine tenths are singletons. No patient showed confetti depigmentation, a clinical sign of active disease. Germline lookup yields CDR1 SNHLY and CDR2 FYNNEI. CDR3 size: 16 residues. V dropped 7 bases and J dropped 1 base, with 17 bases sitting between them. The sequenced sample consisted of blood. J is TRBJ1-5 and V is TRBV2; D might be TRBD1 (6 bases). The sequence came from a male donor with vitiligo. CDR3 region: CASTGTDSLSNQPQHF. CDR3 sequence (DNA): TGTGCCAGCACAGGTACGGACAGCTTGAGCAATCAGCCCCAGCATTTT.